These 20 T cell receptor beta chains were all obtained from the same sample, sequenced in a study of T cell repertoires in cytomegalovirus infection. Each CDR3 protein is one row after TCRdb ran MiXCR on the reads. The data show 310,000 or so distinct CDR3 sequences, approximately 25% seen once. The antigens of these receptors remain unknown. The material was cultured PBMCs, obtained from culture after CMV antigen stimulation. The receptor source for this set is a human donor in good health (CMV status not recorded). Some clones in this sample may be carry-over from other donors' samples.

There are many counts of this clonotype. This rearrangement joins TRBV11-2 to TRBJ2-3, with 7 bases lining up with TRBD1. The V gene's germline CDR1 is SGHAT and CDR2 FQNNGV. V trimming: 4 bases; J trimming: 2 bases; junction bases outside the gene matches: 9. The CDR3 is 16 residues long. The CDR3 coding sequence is TGTGCCAGCAGCTCGCGACAGGGAGCGTTCACAGATACGCAGTATTTT. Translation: CASSSRQGAFTDTQYF. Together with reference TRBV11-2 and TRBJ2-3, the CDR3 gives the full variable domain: EAGVAQSPRYKIIEKRQSVAFWCNPISGHATLYWYQQILGQGPKLLIQFQNNGVVDDSQLPKDRFSAERLKGVDSTLKIQPAKLEDSAVYLCASSSRQGAFTDTQYFGPGTRLTVL.

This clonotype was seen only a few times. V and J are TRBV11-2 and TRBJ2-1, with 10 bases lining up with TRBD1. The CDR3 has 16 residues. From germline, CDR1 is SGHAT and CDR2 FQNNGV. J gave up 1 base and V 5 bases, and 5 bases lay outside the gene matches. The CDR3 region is CASSPRTGGSYNEQFF. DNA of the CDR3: TGTGCCAGCAGCCCAAGGACAGGGGGGTCCTACAATGAGCAGTTCTTC.

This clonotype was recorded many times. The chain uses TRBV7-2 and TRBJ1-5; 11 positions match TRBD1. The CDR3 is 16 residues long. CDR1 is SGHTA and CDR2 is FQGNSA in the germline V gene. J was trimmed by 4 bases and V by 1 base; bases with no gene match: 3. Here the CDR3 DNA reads TGTGCCAGCAGCTTAGGGACAGGGGGCTGGAATCAGCCCCAGCATTTT. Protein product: CASSLGTGGWNQPQHF.

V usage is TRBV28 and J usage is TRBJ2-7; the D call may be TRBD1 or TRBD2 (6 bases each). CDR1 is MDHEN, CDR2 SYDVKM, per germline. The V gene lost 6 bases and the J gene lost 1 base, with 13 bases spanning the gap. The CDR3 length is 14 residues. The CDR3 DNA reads TGTGCCAGCAGGATTCCGGGGGCATCCTACGAGCAGTACTTC. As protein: CASRIPGASYEQYF.

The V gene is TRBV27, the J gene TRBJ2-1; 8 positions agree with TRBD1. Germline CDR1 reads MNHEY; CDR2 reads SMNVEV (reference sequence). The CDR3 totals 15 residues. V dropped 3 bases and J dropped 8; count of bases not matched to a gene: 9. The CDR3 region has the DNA TGTGCCAGCAGTTTTGACAGGGGTCCCGGGGATGAGCAGTTCTTC. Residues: CASSFDRGPGDEQFF.

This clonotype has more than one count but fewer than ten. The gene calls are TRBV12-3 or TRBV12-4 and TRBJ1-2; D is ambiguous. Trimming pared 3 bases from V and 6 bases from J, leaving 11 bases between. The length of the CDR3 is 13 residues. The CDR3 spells CASSFGVENGYTF. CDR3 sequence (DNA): TGTGCCAGCAGTTTTGGGGTGGAGAATGGCTACACCTTC.

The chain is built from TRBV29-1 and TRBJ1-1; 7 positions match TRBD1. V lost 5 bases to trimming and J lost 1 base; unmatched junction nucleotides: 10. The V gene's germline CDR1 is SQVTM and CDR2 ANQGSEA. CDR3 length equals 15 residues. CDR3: CSVNPLQGRNTEAFF. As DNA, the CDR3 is TGCAGCGTTAACCCCCTACAGGGGAGGAACACTGAAGCTTTCTTT.

Written as DNA, the CDR3 is TGTGCCTGGAGTCGAACACCGGGACACCAGTACTTC. This codes for CAWSRTPGHQYF. The rearrangement uses TRBV30 and TRBJ2-7; a weak D match, TRBD1 (6 bases). V was trimmed by 2 bases and J by 10 bases, leaving 15 bases between them. The length of the CDR3 is 12 residues. Germline V gene data show CDR1 as GTSNPN and CDR2 as SVGIG (reference sequence). Full variable domain (outside the CDR3, taken from reference TRBV30 and TRBJ2-7): SQTIHQWPATLVQPVGSPLSLECTVEGTSNPNLYWYRQAAGRGLQLLFYSVGIGQISSEVPQNLSASRPQDRQFILSSKKLLLSDSGFYLCAWSRTPGHQYFGPGTRLTVT.

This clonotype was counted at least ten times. CDR3 sequence: CASSATVPGQGGYGYTF. Written as DNA, the CDR3 is TGTGCCAGCAGCGCCACGGTCCCGGGACAGGGGGGATATGGCTACACCTTC. The chain uses TRBV7-2 and TRBJ1-2, with 11 bases matching TRBD1. Germline V gives CDR1 SGHTA, CDR2 FQGNSA. V shed 5 bases and J 5 bases; nucleotides not matched to a gene: 13. This CDR3 is 17 amino acids long.

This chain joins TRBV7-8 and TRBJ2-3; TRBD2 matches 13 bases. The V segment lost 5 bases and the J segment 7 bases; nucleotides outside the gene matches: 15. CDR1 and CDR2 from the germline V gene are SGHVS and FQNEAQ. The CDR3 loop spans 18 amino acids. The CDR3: CASSATRLAGGTSYTQYF. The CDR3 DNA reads TGTGCCAGCAGCGCTACCCGACTAGCGGGAGGAACCAGCTATACGCAGTATTTT.

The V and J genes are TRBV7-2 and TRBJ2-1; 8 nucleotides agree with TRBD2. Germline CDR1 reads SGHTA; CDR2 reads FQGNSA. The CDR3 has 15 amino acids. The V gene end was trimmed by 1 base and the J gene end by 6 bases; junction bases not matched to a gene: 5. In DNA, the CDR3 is TGTGCCAGCAGCTTAGAGGCGGGAGGCACCAATGAGCAGTTCTTC. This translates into CASSLEAGGTNEQFF.

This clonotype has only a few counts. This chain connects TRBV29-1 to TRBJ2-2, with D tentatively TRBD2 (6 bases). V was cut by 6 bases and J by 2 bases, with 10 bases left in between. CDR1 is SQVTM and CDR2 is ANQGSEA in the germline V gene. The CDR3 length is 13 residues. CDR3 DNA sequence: TGCAGCGTGCGGGGCAGAAACACCGGGGAGCTGTTTTTT. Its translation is CSVRGRNTGELFF.

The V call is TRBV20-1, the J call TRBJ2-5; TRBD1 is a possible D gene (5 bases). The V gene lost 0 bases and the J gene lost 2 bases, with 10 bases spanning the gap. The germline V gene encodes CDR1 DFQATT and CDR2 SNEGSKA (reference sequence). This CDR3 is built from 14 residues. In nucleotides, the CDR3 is TGCAGTGCTAGAGATCAGGGAAAACAAGAGACCCAGTACTTC. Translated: CSARDQGKQETQYF.

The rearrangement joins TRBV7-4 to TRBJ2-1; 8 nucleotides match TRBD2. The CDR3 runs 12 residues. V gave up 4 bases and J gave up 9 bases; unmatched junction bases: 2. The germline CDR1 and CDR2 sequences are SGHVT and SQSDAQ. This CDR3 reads CASSSGTSEQFF. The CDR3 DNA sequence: TGTGCCAGCAGCTCCGGGACTAGTGAGCAGTTCTTC.

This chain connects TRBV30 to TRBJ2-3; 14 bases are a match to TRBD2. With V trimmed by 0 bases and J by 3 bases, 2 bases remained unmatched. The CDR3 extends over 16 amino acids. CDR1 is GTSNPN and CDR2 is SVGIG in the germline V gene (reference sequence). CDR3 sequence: CAWSVGLAGGTDTQYF. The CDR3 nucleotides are TGTGCCTGGAGTGTCGGACTAGCGGGAGGAACAGATACGCAGTATTTT.

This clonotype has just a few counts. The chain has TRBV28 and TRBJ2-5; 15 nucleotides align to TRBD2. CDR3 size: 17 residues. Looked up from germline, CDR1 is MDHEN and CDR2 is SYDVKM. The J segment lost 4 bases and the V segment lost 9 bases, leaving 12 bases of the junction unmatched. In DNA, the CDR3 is TGTGCCAGTACGACCGGGACTAGCGGGAGGTTCGGAGAGACCCAGTACTTC. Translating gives CASTTGTSGRFGETQYF.

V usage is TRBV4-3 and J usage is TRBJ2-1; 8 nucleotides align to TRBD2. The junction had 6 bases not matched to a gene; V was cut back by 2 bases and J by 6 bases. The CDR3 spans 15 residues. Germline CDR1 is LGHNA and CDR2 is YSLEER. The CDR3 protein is CASSQWAGGVNEQFF. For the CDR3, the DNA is TGCGCCAGCAGCCAATGGGCGGGAGGCGTCAATGAGCAGTTCTTC.

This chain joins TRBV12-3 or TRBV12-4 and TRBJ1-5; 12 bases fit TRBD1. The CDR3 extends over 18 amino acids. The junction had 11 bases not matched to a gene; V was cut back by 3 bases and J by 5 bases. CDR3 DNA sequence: TGTGCCAGCAGTTTGAGGGACAGGGGGCTGGAGTCTGATCAGCCCCAGCATTTT. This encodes CASSLRDRGLESDQPQHF.

CDR3 DNA sequence: TGTGCCAGCAGCCCCCAGGCCCGGACCATGAACACTGAAGCTTTCTTT. It translates to CASSPQARTMNTEAFF. V gene TRBV12-3 or TRBV12-4 combines with J gene TRBJ1-1; no clear D. This CDR3 spans 16 amino acids. The V gene lost 6 bases and the J gene lost 0 bases, with 17 bases spanning the gap.

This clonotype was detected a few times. The CDR3: CASSPETGTLLGGYTF. The CDR3 DNA reads TGTGCCAGCAGCCCGGAGACAGGGACATTGCTCGGTGGCTACACCTTC. This rearrangement joins TRBV7-8 to TRBJ1-2; 7 positions match TRBD1. CDR3 length: 16 amino acids. Trimming at V came to 5 bases and at J to 7 bases, leaving 16 bases not matched to a gene. The germline gives CDR1 SGHVS, CDR2 FQNEAQ.